Given below is one T cell receptor beta chain in context. The antigen is not known. Clones were read by immunoSEQ multiplex PCR, and TCRdb kept only the in-frame ones, dropping some. The sample holds a few thousand clones, around three quarters seen once. The entry originates in a study of immune cell composition in non-small cell lung cancer. Overall study findings and caveats: It was not proven that tumour-reactive clones equal dominant tumour-associated clones. Lung squamous cell carcinoma tumours had significantly higher top 10 clone scores and productive clonality than lung adenocarcinoma. 60% to 75% of squamous and approximately 31% of adenocarcinoma cases had tumour-associated clones >0.5%. Smoking pack-years did not significantly correlate with tumour TCR-beta clonality.

The sequenced material came from lung tumor tissue. This clonotype was sampled from a human donor with non-small cell lung cancer.

CDR3 amino acids: CASSLGASGSDEQFF. CDR3 nucleotide sequence: TGTGCCAGCAGCTTGGGTGCTAGCGGGAGTGACGAGCAGTTCTTC. This chain joins TRBV5-4 and TRBJ2-1, with 10 positions matching TRBD2. Germline CDR1 reads SGHNT; CDR2 reads YYREEE (reference sequence). The CDR3 sequence is 15 residues long. V was clipped by 0 bases and J by 10 bases; unmatched bases: 7.